This is a list of T cell receptor beta chains from one sample in a study of blood T cell repertoires in COVID-19. The data were produced by immunoSEQ multiplex PCR, yet TCRdb's version contains in-frame clones alone and is incomplete. The sample carries fewer than 120,000 clones, under 75% recorded once. Sequenced input: peripheral blood. Receptors originate from a woman aged 55-70 years with acute or convalescent COVID-19. The CDR3 runs from the conserved cysteine through the conserved F or W. Each record gives: J gene, V gene, clone size, D gene, CDR3 DNA, CDR3 protein. A D gene is named only where the DNA matches it firmly. Not every row has a clone size; where given, it reads once, few, many or a size class.

TRBJ1-5 TRBV6-6 few NA TGTGCCAGCAGTTACTCGAGTGGGGGCGCAGGTCAGCCCCAGCATTTT CASSYSSGGAGQPQHF
TRBJ2-7 TRBV6-5 NA TRBD1 TGTGCCAGTTCCCGGGCTGGGACAGGGCAATACGAGCAGTACTTC CASSRAGTGQYEQYF
TRBJ2-6 TRBV6-5 NA TRBD1 TGTGCCAGCAGTACTACAGGGGACGGGGCCAACGTCCTGACTTTC CASSTTGDGANVLTF
TRBJ1-1 TRBV5-4 many NA TGTGCCAGCAGCTTTTCTAAGAACACTGAAGCTTTCTTT CASSFSKNTEAFF
TRBJ1-1 TRBV4-1 NA NA TGCGCCAGCAGCCAAGATCCCAGGGGCACTGAAGCTTTCTTT CASSQDPRGTEAFF
TRBJ1-6 TRBV6-8 medium-sized NA TGTGCCAGCCTAACTCGGGGTTGCAATTCACCCCTCCACTTT CASLTRGCNSPLHF
TRBJ2-3 TRBV25-1 NA NA TGTGCCAGCAGTGGAACAGGGCGGGTGTTGGGCACAGATACGCAGTATTTT CASSGTGRVLGTDTQYF
TRBJ2-5 TRBV7-8 once TRBD2 TGTGCCAGCAGCCTCCGGACTAGCGGAGGAGGGACCCAGTACTTC CASSLRTSGGGTQYF
TRBJ2-2 TRBV6-6 once NA TGTGCCAGCAGTTATGGGCGGGGTTCGAACACCGGGGAGCTGTTTTTT CASSYGRGSNTGELFF
TRBJ2-3 TRBV7-8 NA TRBD2 TGTGCCAGCAGCTTAGCGGAGGCTAGCGGGGTGGTGTATTTT CASSLAEASGVVYF
TRBJ1-1 TRBV5-5 NA NA TGTGCCAGCAGCTTACCTTTCCAGGGGACTGAAGCTTTCTTT CASSLPFQGTEAFF
TRBJ2-5 TRBV5-1 NA NA TGCGCCAGCAGCTTCGGACAGAGCCAAGAGACCCAGTACTTC CASSFGQSQETQYF
TRBJ1-6 TRBV6-6 NA TRBD1 TGTGCCAGCAGTCATGCGGGACAGGGAGCGAGAGATTCACCCCTCCACTTT CASSHAGQGARDSPLHF
TRBJ2-3 TRBV6-5 NA TRBD2 TGTGCCAGCACCCCGGGACTAGCGGGGACAGATACGCAGTATTTT CASTPGLAGTDTQYF
TRBJ2-1 TRBV9 NA TRBD2 TGTGCCAGCAGCGTGGGCGGGGGTATGAGCTACAATGAGCAGTTCTTC CASSVGGGMSYNEQFF
TRBJ1-2 TRBV19 NA NA TGTGCCAGTAGTATCGGACGGAAGGGGGACTATGGCTACACCTTC CASSIGRKGDYGYTF
TRBJ2-5 TRBV7-9 NA TRBD1 TGTGCCAGCAGCTTAATATCGGGACAGGGTGGTGAGACCCAGTACTTC CASSLISGQGGETQYF
TRBJ2-1 TRBV24-1 few NA TGTGCCACCAGTGGACGGGGGAGCTACAATGAGCAGTTCTTC CATSGRGSYNEQFF
TRBJ1-2 TRBV7-2 NA TRBD1 TGTGCCAGCAGCTTGGACAGGGCCCCTCGGTCTAACTATGGCTACACCTTC CASSLDRAPRSNYGYTF
TRBJ2-7 TRBV6-2/TRBV6-3 few TRBD2 TGTGCCAGCAGTTTAGTTTTGGGACTAACCTACGAGCAGTACTTC CASSLVLGLTYEQYF
TRBJ1-6 TRBV7-9 NA NA TGTGCCAGCAGCGCCCGGACAGAAGGCTATAATTCACCCCTCCACTTT CASSARTEGYNSPLHF
TRBJ2-3 TRBV7-2 NA TRBD1 TGTGCCAGCAGCGGACAGGGCACAGATACGCAGTATTTT CASSGQGTDTQYF
TRBJ2-7 TRBV6-6 NA TRBD1 TGTGCCAGCAGAGACGGACAGGGAAGAGGGCAGTACTTC CASRDGQGRGQYF
TRBJ1-2 TRBV5-1 few NA TGCGCCAGCAGCCCCCAAGGCGGGGGCGAGGGTGGCTACACCTTC CASSPQGGGEGGYTF
TRBJ2-5 TRBV30 once NA TGTGCCCGGGGGGGGGACAGGGAGACCCAGTACTTC CARGGDRETQYF
TRBJ1-1 TRBV19 NA TRBD1 TGTGCCAGTAGTCCGGAGGGACAGGGACCCAATGAAGCTTTCTTT CASSPEGQGPNEAFF
TRBJ2-3 TRBV6-1 NA NA TGTGCCAGCAGTATTCTGGGGGAGGAAGATACGCAGTATTTT CASSILGEEDTQYF
TRBJ1-3 TRBV9 NA NA TGTGCCAGCAGCGTACAGGGTGGTGCTGGAAACACCATATATTTT CASSVQGGAGNTIYF
TRBJ1-1 TRBV2 NA TRBD1 TGTGCCAGCAGTGATGGTGGGACAGCGAACACTGAAGCTTTCTTT CASSDGGTANTEAFF
TRBJ1-2 TRBV2 few TRBD1 TGTGCCAGCAGGCAGGGGGGAAGTGGCTACACCTTC CASRQGGSGYTF
TRBJ1-2 TRBV5-5 NA NA TGTGCCAGCAGCTTGGGGCCCTCAGTGAACTATGGCTACACCTTC CASSLGPSVNYGYTF
TRBJ2-1 TRBV18 NA TRBD1 TGTGCCAGCTCACCACTGGGGACAGGGAGAGTCAATGAGCAGTTCTTC CASSPLGTGRVNEQFF
TRBJ1-1 TRBV7-9 NA NA TGTGCCAGCAGCCGGGTCGAGCTGAACACTGAAGCTTTCTTT CASSRVELNTEAFF
TRBJ1-2 TRBV30 NA TRBD1 TGTGCCTGGAGTATTGGGACAGGGGGTATCTATGGCTACACCTTC CAWSIGTGGIYGYTF
TRBJ2-3 TRBV5-8 NA TRBD1 TGTGCCAGCAGCCGTTCCATCCGGGACAGGGGAATTAGTTTCGATACGCAGTATTTT CASSRSIRDRGISFDTQYF
TRBJ2-2 TRBV19 NA TRBD1 TGTGCCAGTAGTCTCGGACAGGATACCGGGGAGCTGTTTTTT CASSLGQDTGELFF
TRBJ2-3 TRBV6-5 NA NA TGTGCCAGCAGGACAGGAAACACAGATACGCAGTATTTT CASRTGNTDTQYF
TRBJ1-2 TRBV5-6 NA TRBD1 TGTGCCAGCAGCCCGCCGACAGGGGGTGGCTACACCTTC CASSPPTGGGYTF
TRBJ1-1 TRBV9 NA TRBD1 TGTGCCAGCAGCGTACCACGGGACAGGGGGGAAAACACTGAAGCTTTCTTT CASSVPRDRGENTEAFF
TRBJ1-2 TRBV7-2 few NA TGTGCCAGCAGCTTAGGGGGCCCTGGCTACACCTTC CASSLGGPGYTF
TRBJ1-5 TRBV5-5 NA TRBD1 TGTGCCAGCAGCTTGGAGGGGGCATACCAGCCCCAGCATTTT CASSLEGAYQPQHF
TRBJ1-2 TRBV6-2/TRBV6-3 NA NA TGTGCCAGCAGTTCCCCCTCGGCGGGGGCGAGGGGCGGCTACACCTTC CASSSPSAGARGGYTF
TRBJ1-3 TRBV5-1 few TRBD1 TGCGCCAGTGGGACAGGGACTAATACTGGAAACACCATATATTTT CASGTGTNTGNTIYF
TRBJ2-1 TRBV5-8 once TRBD1 TGTGCCAGCAGACAGCATAATCGGGACAGGGGGCATAATGAGCAGTTCTTC CASRQHNRDRGHNEQFF
TRBJ1-2 TRBV28 NA NA TGTGCCAGCAGTTTGAGCGGCCGGATCTATGGCTACACCTTC CASSLSGRIYGYTF
TRBJ1-6 TRBV2 NA TRBD1 TGTGCCAGCAGTGTAAGGGGACAGGGCGGCAATTCACCCCTCCACTTT CASSVRGQGGNSPLHF
TRBJ2-3 TRBV27 NA TRBD1 TGTGCCGTAGCCCGTTGGACAGGGTTCTTGGATACGCAGTATTTT CAVARWTGFLDTQYF
TRBJ1-1 TRBV5-1 NA NA TGCGCCAGCAGGTGGGACACCTCTTCGTCAGCTTTCTTT CASRWDTSSSAFF
TRBJ2-3 TRBV7-9 NA NA TGTGCCAGCAGCTTAGTTGGGGGCGAAGGAGATACGCAGTATTTT CASSLVGGEGDTQYF
TRBJ1-6 TRBV19 few NA TGTGCCAGTAGTATAACACCGGGTTCCGGTAATTCACCCCTCCACTTT CASSITPGSGNSPLHF
TRBJ2-7 TRBV5-1 NA TRBD1 TGCGCCAGCCGGGACAGCTCCTACGAGCAGTACTTC CASRDSSYEQYF
TRBJ2-7 TRBV28 NA NA TGTGCCAGCAGTTTAAGGACGGGGGAGCAGTACTTC CASSLRTGEQYF
TRBJ2-2 TRBV11-2 NA NA TGTGCCAGCAGCTTGACAGGAACGAATTCCGGGGAGCTGTTTTTT CASSLTGTNSGELFF
TRBJ2-7 TRBV7-6 NA NA TGTGCCAGCAGCTTAGATTCAGGGTACGGGTTCGAGCAGTACTTC CASSLDSGYGFEQYF
TRBJ2-7 TRBV4-3 NA NA TGCGCCAGCAGCCAAGTAGGCGGGGGCGACCGAACCTACGAGCAGTACTTC CASSQVGGGDRTYEQYF